Listed below are T cell receptor beta chains from one sample, sequenced in a study of Tregs in tolerant kidney transplant recipients. Method: immunoSEQ multiplex PCR; TCRdb's copy keeps in-frame clones and lacks some. The sample contains under 45,000 clones, about 95% of which appear only once. These receptors have no identified antigens. The specimen sequenced was Tregs from blood cultured with allogeneic cells. All receptors derive from a human donor in good health. CDR3s include the opening cysteine and the closing phenylalanine or tryptophan. D genes are given only for firm matches. Size is stated for part of the rows, as once, few or many counts, or as a class when the clone is expanded.

v_call,d_call,j_call,clone_size,cdr3_nt,cdr3_aa
TRBV6-5,TRBD1,TRBJ1-1,NA,TGTGCCAGCAGTTCCCCCAGGGGGCGGAGAGGCACTGAAGCTTTCTTT,CASSSPRGRRGTEAFF
TRBV5-1,NA,TRBJ2-3,NA,TGCGCCAGCAGCTTTAGGGGCGGCACATCCACAGATACGCAGTATTTT,CASSFRGGTSTDTQYF
TRBV18,TRBD1,TRBJ1-5,NA,TGTGCCAGCTCACAACAGGGGGATAGCAATCAGCCCCAGCATTTT,CASSQQGDSNQPQHF
TRBV19,NA,TRBJ1-5,NA,TGTGCCAGTAGTTACAGGGACAATCAGCCCCAGCATTTT,CASSYRDNQPQHF
TRBV30,NA,TRBJ1-5,NA,TGTGCCTGGAGTGGCGATATCAGGGGTAATCAGCCCCAGCATTTT,CAWSGDIRGNQPQHF
TRBV4-2,NA,TRBJ2-2,NA,TGTGCCAGCAGCCCGGGGGAGTCGGTCCCCCGCGGGGAGCTGTTTTTT,CASSPGESVPRGELFF
TRBV7-9,TRBD2,TRBJ2-5,NA,TGTGCCAGCAGTCGCACCGGGACTAGCGGGGGCCGGGGGTACTTC,CASSRTGTSGGRGYF
TRBV11-3,TRBD1,TRBJ2-5,once,TGTGCCAGCAGCTCGTTGACAGGGGCATTAGAGACCCAGTACTTC,CASSSLTGALETQYF
TRBV30,NA,TRBJ1-2,NA,TGTGCCTGGACTTTGGGGGTTAACTATGGCTACACCTTC,CAWTLGVNYGYTF
TRBV4-1,NA,TRBJ1-1,NA,TGCGCCAGCAGCCAGAGAGGGCTGAACACTGAAGCTTTCTTT,CASSQRGLNTEAFF
TRBV10-3,NA,TRBJ2-3,NA,TGTGCCATCAGTGATAGTAGCGTTAGCACAGATACGCAGTATTTT,CAISDSSVSTDTQYF
TRBV18,TRBD1,TRBJ2-7,NA,TGTGCCAGCTCTTCGAGGGGACAGGTTTACGAGCAGTACTTC,CASSSRGQVYEQYF
TRBV5-1,TRBD2,TRBJ2-2,NA,TGCGCCAGCAGCATGGGACTAGCGGGATACACCGGGGAGCTGTTTTTT,CASSMGLAGYTGELFF
TRBV5-1,TRBD2,TRBJ2-7,NA,TGCGCCAGCAGCTTGGCTAGCGGCTACGAGCAGTACTTC,CASSLASGYEQYF
TRBV18,TRBD1,TRBJ1-2,NA,TGTGCCAGCTCACCGGGACAGTACCCCTATGGCTACACCTTC,CASSPGQYPYGYTF
TRBV6-5,TRBD1,TRBJ1-6,NA,TGTGCCAAAGATCAGGACAGGGTAAATTCACCCCTCCACTTT,CAKDQDRVNSPLHF
TRBV10-2,NA,TRBJ1-4,NA,TGCGCCAGCAAGGGAGGGGTCGGGCAACTGTTTTTT,CASKGGVGQLFF
TRBV6-6,NA,TRBJ2-7,NA,TGTGCCAGCAGGGGGAACGAGCAGTACTTC,CASRGNEQYF
TRBV11-2,TRBD2,TRBJ2-1,NA,TGTGCCAGCAGCTTAGTTGGACTAGCCCCGAATGAGCAGTTCTTC,CASSLVGLAPNEQFF
TRBV5-1,TRBD1,TRBJ2-2,NA,TGCGCCAGCAGCTTGGCCGGGACAGGAGGTACCGGGGAGCTGTTTTTT,CASSLAGTGGTGELFF
TRBV5-1,NA,TRBJ1-2,NA,TGCGCCAGCAGCTTGGGAGGGCGAGGTTATGGCTACACCTTC,CASSLGGRGYGYTF
TRBV10-1,TRBD1,TRBJ2-2,once,TGCGCCAGCAGCGAACATCAGGGGGCCGACACCGGGGAGCTGTTTTTT,CASSEHQGADTGELFF
TRBV7-2,TRBD2,TRBJ2-1,once,TGTGCCAGCAGAAGGCTCCGGGGGGGGAATGAGCAGTTCTTC,CASRRLRGGNEQFF
TRBV19,NA,TRBJ1-2,NA,TGTGCCAGTAGTGTCCGGGGGGCTTTTAACTATGGCTACACCTTC,CASSVRGAFNYGYTF
TRBV27,NA,TRBJ1-5,NA,TGTGCCAGCAGTGACCTCGAAGGGTACGGCAATCAGCCCCAGCATTTT,CASSDLEGYGNQPQHF
TRBV27,NA,TRBJ1-5,NA,TGTGCCAGCAGGACAAGGGGGGCGGGCCAGCCCCAGCATTTT,CASRTRGAGQPQHF
TRBV6-5,NA,TRBJ2-2,NA,TGTGCCAGCAGTCCCCCCAAACCCGGGGAGCTGTTTTTT,CASSPPKPGELFF
TRBV13,TRBD1,TRBJ2-3,once,TGTGCCAGCAGCTTGTTAGCGGGACAGGGGGTTAACACAGATACGCAGTATTTT,CASSLLAGQGVNTDTQYF
TRBV5-5,NA,TRBJ2-7,NA,TGTGCCAGCAGCCCGACTATATACGAGCAGTACTTC,CASSPTIYEQYF
TRBV25-1,NA,TRBJ2-1,NA,TGTGCCAGCAGTGAATCCGGGAGAGAGGGGAATGAGCAGTTCTTC,CASSESGREGNEQFF
TRBV7-2,NA,TRBJ2-7,NA,TGTGCCAGCAGCTTAAAACCGGGATCTTATTACGAGCAGTACTTC,CASSLKPGSYYEQYF
TRBV27,NA,TRBJ2-6,NA,TGTGCCAGCAGTCCCCGTTCAGGGGTGCCTTCTGGGGCCAACGTCCTGACTTTC,CASSPRSGVPSGANVLTF
TRBV5-4,NA,TRBJ2-7,medium-sized,TGTGCCAGCAGCGGGGGACTGCTGAACTACGAGCAGTACTTC,CASSGGLLNYEQYF
TRBV5-5,NA,TRBJ1-6,NA,TGTGCCAGCAGCCCCGGGGGCCGGGAGAGGTCGCGTTTTTCACCCCTCCACTTT,CASSPGGRERSRFSPLHF
TRBV27,TRBD1,TRBJ1-2,NA,TGTGCCAGCAGTCCACTGGGACAGGGCCAACCCGGCTACACCTTC,CASSPLGQGQPGYTF
TRBV11-2,NA,TRBJ2-3,few,TGTGCCAGCAGCTTATGGCGGGGTAGCACAGATACGCAGTATTTT,CASSLWRGSTDTQYF
TRBV11-2,NA,TRBJ2-3,NA,TGTGCCAGCAGCCAGAACACAGATACGCAGTATTTT,CASSQNTDTQYF
TRBV7-9,TRBD1,TRBJ1-5,NA,TGTGCCAGCAGCACGACAGGGGGCAATCAGCCCCAGCATTTT,CASSTTGGNQPQHF
TRBV2,NA,TRBJ2-2,NA,TGTGCCAGCACCACGCAGGGGAACACCGGGGAGCTGTTTTTT,CASTTQGNTGELFF
TRBV6-1,NA,TRBJ1-5,NA,TGTGCCAGCAGTGAAACGGACAGTTTTTATCAGCCCCAGCATTTT,CASSETDSFYQPQHF
TRBV19,TRBD2,TRBJ2-1,NA,TGTGCCAGTAGTATTGGCGGGAGGTGGTACAATGAGCAGTTCTTC,CASSIGGRWYNEQFF
TRBV18,TRBD1,TRBJ1-1,NA,TGTGCCAGCTCACCTATGACAGGGACGGACACTGAAGCTTTCTTT,CASSPMTGTDTEAFF
TRBV6-6,TRBD1,TRBJ1-2,NA,TGTGCCAGCAGCCAACAGGGGGAGGATGGCTACACCTTC,CASSQQGEDGYTF
TRBV19,NA,TRBJ1-2,NA,TGTGCCAGTAGTATGGTGACACCTAACTATGGCTACACCTTC,CASSMVTPNYGYTF
TRBV4-1,TRBD2,TRBJ2-1,NA,TGCGCCAGCAGTCCCCTAAGCGGGGGAACCTACAATGAGCAGTTCTTC,CASSPLSGGTYNEQFF
TRBV25-1,TRBD2,TRBJ2-5,NA,TGTGCCAGCAGTACCCCTTTTGGGACTAGCGGGAGCGAGACCCAGTACTTC,CASSTPFGTSGSETQYF
TRBV7-2,NA,TRBJ2-7,NA,TGTGCCAGCAGTCCCCACTACGAGCAGTACTTC,CASSPHYEQYF
TRBV18,TRBD2,TRBJ2-7,NA,TGTGCCAGCTCACCACAGCGGGGGGCCTCCTACGAGCAGTACTTC,CASSPQRGASYEQYF
TRBV11-2,NA,TRBJ1-5,NA,TGTGCCAGCAGCCGAGACAATCAGCCCCAGCATTTT,CASSRDNQPQHF
TRBV5-1,TRBD1,TRBJ1-3,NA,TGCGCCAGCAGCGCCCGACAGGGCCGGTCTGGAAACACCATATATTTT,CASSARQGRSGNTIYF
TRBV19,NA,TRBJ1-1,NA,TGTGCCAGTAGTATAGGGAGGGGAGGGCCTGAAGCTTTCTTT,CASSIGRGGPEAFF
TRBV18,NA,TRBJ1-2,NA,TGTGCCAGCTCACCAGGGGAAGACTATGGCTACACCTTC,CASSPGEDYGYTF
TRBV7-9,NA,TRBJ1-2,NA,TGTGCCAGCAGCTTAGGGGGGAATGGCTACACCTTC,CASSLGGNGYTF
TRBV5-1,NA,TRBJ2-3,once,TGCGCCAGCAGCTTGGAGACCCTACGAGGCGATACGCAGTATTTT,CASSLETLRGDTQYF
TRBV11-2,TRBD2,TRBJ2-1,once,TGTGCCAGCGGGCGACTAAGCGGGAGGGCCCATGAGCAGTTCTTC,CASGRLSGRAHEQFF
TRBV27,NA,TRBJ1-2,NA,TGTGCCAGCAGTTTATTGTCCCCCAGGAAAGAGGATGGCTACACCTTC,CASSLLSPRKEDGYTF
TRBV6-6,NA,TRBJ2-7,NA,TGTGCCAGCAGCTCCGGCGGGCGGGGTGGGATAGACGAGCAGTACTTC,CASSSGGRGGIDEQYF
TRBV20-1,TRBD2,TRBJ2-5,NA,TGCAGTGCGCCTAGCGGAGAGACCCAGTACTTC,CSAPSGETQYF
TRBV7-2,NA,TRBJ2-3,NA,TGTGCCAGCAGCTTAGCCAGGGGTATCAATACGCAGTATTTT,CASSLARGINTQYF